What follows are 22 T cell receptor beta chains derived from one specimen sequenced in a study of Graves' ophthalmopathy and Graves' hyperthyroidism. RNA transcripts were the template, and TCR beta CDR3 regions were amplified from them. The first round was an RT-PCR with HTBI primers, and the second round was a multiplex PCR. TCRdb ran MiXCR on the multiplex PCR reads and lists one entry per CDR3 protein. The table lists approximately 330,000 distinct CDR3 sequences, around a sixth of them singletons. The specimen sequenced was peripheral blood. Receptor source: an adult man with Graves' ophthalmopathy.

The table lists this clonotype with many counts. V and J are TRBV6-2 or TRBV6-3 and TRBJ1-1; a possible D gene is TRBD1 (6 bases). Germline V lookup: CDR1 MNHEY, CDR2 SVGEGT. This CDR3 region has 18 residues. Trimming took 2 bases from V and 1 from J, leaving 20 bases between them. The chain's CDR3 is CASSYTLGAGHQNTEAFF. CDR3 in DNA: TGTGCCAGCAGTTACACATTGGGGGCCGGACACCAGAACACTGAAGCTTTCTTT.

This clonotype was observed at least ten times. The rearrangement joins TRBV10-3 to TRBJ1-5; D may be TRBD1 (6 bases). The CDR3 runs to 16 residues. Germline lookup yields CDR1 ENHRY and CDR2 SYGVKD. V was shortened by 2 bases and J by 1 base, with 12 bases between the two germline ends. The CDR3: CAISEGGGSSNQPQHF. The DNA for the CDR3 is TGTGCCATCAGTGAGGGGGGGGGCTCGAGCAATCAGCCCCAGCATTTT.

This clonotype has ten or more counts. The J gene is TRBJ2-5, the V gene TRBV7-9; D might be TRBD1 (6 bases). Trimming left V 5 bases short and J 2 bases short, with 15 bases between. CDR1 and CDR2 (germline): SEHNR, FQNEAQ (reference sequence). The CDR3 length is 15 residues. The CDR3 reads CASSRDIPKQETQYF. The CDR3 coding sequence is TGTGCCAGCAGCCGGGACATTCCGAAACAAGAGACCCAGTACTTC.

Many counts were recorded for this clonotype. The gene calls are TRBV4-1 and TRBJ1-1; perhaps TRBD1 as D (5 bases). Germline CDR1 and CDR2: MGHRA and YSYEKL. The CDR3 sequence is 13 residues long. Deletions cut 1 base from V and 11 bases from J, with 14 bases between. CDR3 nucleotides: TGCGCCAGCAGCCAAGTGTGGGACGATCGCGCTTTCTTT. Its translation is CASSQVWDDRAFF.

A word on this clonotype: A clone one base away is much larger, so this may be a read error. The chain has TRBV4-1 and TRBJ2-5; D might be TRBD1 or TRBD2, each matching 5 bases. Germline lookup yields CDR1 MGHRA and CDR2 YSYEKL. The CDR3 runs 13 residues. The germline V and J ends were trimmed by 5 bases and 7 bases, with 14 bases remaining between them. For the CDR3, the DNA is TGCGCCAGCAGCTCTCCCAATGGGGGGACCCAGTACTTC. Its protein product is CASSSPNGGTQYF.

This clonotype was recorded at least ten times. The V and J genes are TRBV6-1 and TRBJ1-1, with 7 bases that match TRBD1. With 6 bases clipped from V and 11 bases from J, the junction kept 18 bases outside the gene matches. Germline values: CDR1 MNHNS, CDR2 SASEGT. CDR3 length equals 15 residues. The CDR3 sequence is CASRPRRGFGIEAFF. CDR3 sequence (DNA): TGTGCCAGCAGACCCCGCAGGGGGTTTGGGATAGAGGCTTTCTTT.

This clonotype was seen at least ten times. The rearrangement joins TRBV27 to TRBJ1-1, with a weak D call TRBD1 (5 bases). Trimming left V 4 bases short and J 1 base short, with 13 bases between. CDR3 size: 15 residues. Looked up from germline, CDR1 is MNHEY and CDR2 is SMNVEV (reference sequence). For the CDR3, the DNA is TGTGCCAGCAGTTCTATGGGGACTCGGAACACTGAAGCTTTCTTT. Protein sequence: CASSSMGTRNTEAFF.

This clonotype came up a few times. The CDR3 DNA reads as TGTGCCTGGAGTGTTCAGTTCTCTGAAGCTTTCTTT. Protein product: CAWSVQFSEAFF. The J gene is TRBJ1-1, the V gene TRBV30; D is unclear. V lost 0 bases, J lost 6 bases, and 8 bases lay in between. The CDR3 has 12 amino acids. CDR1 is GTSNPN, CDR2 SVGIG, per germline (reference sequence).

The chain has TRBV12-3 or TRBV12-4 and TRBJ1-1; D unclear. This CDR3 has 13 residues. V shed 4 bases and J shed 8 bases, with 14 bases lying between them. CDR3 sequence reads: CASSYLSLGEAFF. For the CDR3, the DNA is TGTGCCAGCAGTTACCTCTCCCTGGGAGAAGCTTTCTTT.

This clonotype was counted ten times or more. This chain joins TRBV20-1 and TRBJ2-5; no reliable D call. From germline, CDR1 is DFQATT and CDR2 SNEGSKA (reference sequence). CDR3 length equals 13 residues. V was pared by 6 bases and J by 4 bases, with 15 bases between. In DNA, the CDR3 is TGCAGTGCCACAATGCACGGTAGAGAGACCCAGTACTTC. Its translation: CSATMHGRETQYF.

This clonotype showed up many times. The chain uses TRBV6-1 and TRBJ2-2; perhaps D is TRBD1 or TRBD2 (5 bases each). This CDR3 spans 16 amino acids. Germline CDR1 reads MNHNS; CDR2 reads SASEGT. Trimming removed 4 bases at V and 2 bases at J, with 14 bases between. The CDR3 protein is CASSGRRGANTGELFF. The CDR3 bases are TGTGCCAGCAGTGGAAGAAGAGGGGCCAACACCGGGGAGCTGTTTTTT.

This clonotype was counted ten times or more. In nucleotides, the CDR3 is TGTGCCAGCAGTTACGGCCTAGCGGGGGGGAAGAACACCGGGGAGCTGTTTTTT. Translation: CASSYGLAGGKNTGELFF. The chain uses TRBV6-2 or TRBV6-3 and TRBJ2-2; 12 nucleotides line up with TRBD2. CDR3 length: 18 amino acids. With 2 bases clipped from V and 1 base from J, the junction kept 5 bases outside the gene matches. Per the germline V gene, CDR1 is MNHEY and CDR2 is SVGEGT.

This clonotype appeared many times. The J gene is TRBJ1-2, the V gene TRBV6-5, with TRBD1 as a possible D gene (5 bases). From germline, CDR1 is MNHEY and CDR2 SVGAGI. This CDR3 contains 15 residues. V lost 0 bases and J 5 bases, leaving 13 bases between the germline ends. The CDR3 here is CASSYSSRGAYGYTF. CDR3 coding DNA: TGTGCCAGCAGTTACTCGAGTAGAGGGGCTTATGGCTACACCTTC.

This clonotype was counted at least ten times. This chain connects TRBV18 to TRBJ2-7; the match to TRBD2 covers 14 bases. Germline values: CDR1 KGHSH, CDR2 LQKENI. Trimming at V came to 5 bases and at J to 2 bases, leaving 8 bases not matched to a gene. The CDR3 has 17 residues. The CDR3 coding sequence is TGTGCCAGCTCAACCGGGACTAGCGGGAGATCCCCCTACGAGCAGTACTTC. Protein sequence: CASSTGTSGRSPYEQYF.

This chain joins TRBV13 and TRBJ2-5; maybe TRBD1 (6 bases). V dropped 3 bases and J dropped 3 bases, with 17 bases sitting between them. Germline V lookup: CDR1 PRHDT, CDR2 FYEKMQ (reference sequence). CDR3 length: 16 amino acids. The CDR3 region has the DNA TGTGCCAGCAGCTTCAGGGGTTGGGGCCGGGAAGAGACCCAGTACTTC. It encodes CASSFRGWGREETQYF.

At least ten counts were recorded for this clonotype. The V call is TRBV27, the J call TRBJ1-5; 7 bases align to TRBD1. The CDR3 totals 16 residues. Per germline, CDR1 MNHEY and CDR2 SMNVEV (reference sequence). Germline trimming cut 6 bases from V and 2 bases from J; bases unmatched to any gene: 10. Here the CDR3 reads CASSRFGTGGNQPQHF. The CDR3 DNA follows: TGTGCCAGCAGCCGTTTCGGTACAGGGGGCAATCAGCCCCAGCATTTT.

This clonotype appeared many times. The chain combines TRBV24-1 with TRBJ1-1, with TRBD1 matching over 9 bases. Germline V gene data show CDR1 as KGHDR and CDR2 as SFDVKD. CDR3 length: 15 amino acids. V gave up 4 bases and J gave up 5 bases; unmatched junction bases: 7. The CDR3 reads CATSDANRGPTEAFF. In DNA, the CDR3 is TGTGCCACCAGTGACGCCAACAGGGGGCCTACTGAAGCTTTCTTT.

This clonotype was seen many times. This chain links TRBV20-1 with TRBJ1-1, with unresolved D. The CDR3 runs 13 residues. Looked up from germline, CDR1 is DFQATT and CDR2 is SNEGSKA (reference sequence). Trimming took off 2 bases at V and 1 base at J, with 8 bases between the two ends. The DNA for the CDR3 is TGCAGTGCTAGATACAGTTCGAACACTGAAGCTTTCTTT. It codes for CSARYSSNTEAFF.

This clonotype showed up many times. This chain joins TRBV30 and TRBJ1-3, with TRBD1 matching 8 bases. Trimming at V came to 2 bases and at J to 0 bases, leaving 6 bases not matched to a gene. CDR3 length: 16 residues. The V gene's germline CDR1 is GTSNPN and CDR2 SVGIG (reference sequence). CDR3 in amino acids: CAWSRGQGASGNTIYF. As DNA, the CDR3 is TGTGCCTGGAGTAGAGGACAGGGCGCCTCTGGAAACACCATATATTTT.

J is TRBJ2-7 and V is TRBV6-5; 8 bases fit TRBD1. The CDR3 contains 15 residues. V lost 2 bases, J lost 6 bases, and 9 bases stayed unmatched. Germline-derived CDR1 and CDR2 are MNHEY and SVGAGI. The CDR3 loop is CASSYHRQGLGEQYF. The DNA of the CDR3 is TGTGCCAGCAGTTACCACAGACAGGGGCTGGGCGAGCAGTACTTC.

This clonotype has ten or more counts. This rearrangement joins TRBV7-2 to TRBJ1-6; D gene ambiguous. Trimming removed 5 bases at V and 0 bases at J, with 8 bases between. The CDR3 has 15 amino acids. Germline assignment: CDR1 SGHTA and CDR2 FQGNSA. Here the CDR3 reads CASSRPSSYNSPLHF. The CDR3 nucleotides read TGTGCCAGCAGCCGACCGAGCTCCTATAATTCACCCCTCCACTTT. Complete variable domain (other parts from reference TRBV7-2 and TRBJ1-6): GAGVSQSPSNKVTEKGKDVELRCDPISGHTALYWYRQSLGQGLEFLIYFQGNSAPDKSGLPSDRFSAERTGGSVSTLTIQRTQQEDSAVYLCASSRPSSYNSPLHFGNGTRLTVT.

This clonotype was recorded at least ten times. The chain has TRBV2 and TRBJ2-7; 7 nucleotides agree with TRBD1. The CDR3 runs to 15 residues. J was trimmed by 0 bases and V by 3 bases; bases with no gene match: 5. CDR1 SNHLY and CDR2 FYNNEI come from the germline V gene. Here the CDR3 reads CASSDQTGSSYEQYF. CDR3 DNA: TGTGCCAGCAGTGATCAGACAGGGAGCTCCTACGAGCAGTACTTC.